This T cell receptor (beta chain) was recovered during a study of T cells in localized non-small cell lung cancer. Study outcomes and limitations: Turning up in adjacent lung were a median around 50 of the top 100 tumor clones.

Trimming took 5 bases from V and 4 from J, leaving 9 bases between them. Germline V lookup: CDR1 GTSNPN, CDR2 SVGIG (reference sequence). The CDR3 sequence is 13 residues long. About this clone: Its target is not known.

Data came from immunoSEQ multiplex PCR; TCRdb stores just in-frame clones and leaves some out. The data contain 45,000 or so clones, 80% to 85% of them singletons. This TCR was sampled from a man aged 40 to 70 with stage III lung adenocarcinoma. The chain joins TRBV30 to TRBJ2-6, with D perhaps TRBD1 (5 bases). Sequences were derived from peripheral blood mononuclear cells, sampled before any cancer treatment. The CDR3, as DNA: TGTGCCTGGGACAGTTCCGGGGCCAACGTCCTGACTTTC. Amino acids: CAWDSSGANVLTF.